A single sample is the source of the 17 T cell receptor beta chains below, sequenced in a study of T cells after yellow fever vaccination. MiXCR, applied by TCRdb to the 5' RACE reads, yields one record per CDR3 protein. Of approximately 330,000 distinct CDR3 sequences in the sample, around 12% are singletons; the top ten hold 3.2%. The sample was CD4+ T cells sorted from PBMCs, taken 15 days after the yellow fever booster vaccination. These receptor sequences come from a man aged 18 to 35 who received the YFV17D yellow fever vaccine.

This clonotype was counted only a few times. This chain uses TRBV6-2 or TRBV6-3 with TRBJ1-2, with 9 bases matching TRBD1. CDR1 MNHEY and CDR2 SVGEGT come from the germline V gene. Unmatched junction bases numbered 4, after V lost 5 bases and J lost 3 bases. The CDR3 is 14 residues long. The CDR3 spells CASSIQGAYYGYTF. The DNA for the CDR3 is TGTGCCAGCAGTATACAGGGGGCCTACTATGGCTACACCTTC.

This clonotype was found a few times. The chain has TRBV20-1 and TRBJ2-1; 9 bases are a match to TRBD2. The CDR3 is made up of 17 amino acids. V shed 0 bases, J shed 4 bases, and the junction held 10 bases outside the gene matches. Germline CDR1 DFQATT, CDR2 SNEGSKA (reference sequence). The CDR3 here is CSARDHGGGAAYNEQFF. The CDR3 coding sequence is TGCAGTGCTAGAGATCATGGCGGGGGGGCCGCGTACAATGAGCAGTTCTTC.

The genes are TRBV4-1 and TRBJ2-7; TRBD2 might be the D (7 bases). V was pared by 2 bases and J by 2 bases, with 13 bases between. The germline V gene has CDR1 MGHRA and CDR2 YSYEKL. The CDR3 extends over 15 amino acids. CDR3 coding DNA: TGCGCCAGCAGCCAAAGCGGGACAACCACCTACGAGCAGTACTTC. Translated, it gives CASSQSGTTTYEQYF.

This clonotype was counted only a few times. This rearrangement joins TRBV6-2 or TRBV6-3 to TRBJ1-1; D is unresolved. The CDR3 sequence is 12 residues long. V was trimmed by 6 bases and J by 3 bases, leaving 8 bases between them. Germline V gene lookup returns CDR1 MNHEY and CDR2 SVGEGT. The CDR3 coding sequence is TGTGCCAGCAGCCCACAGTACACTGAAGCTTTCTTT. It translates to CASSPQYTEAFF.

The chain couples TRBV6-6 to TRBJ1-6; D possibly corresponds to TRBD1 (6 bases). Trimming took 2 bases from V and 10 from J, leaving 21 bases between them. The CDR3 has 17 amino acids. Germline V lookup: CDR1 MNHNY, CDR2 SVGAGI (reference sequence). The CDR3 sequence is CASSYRDGGAFNSPLHF. The CDR3 nucleotides are TGTGCCAGCAGTTACAGGGATGGGGGCGCGTTTAACTCACCCCTCCACTTT.

V and J are TRBV2 and TRBJ1-1, with TRBD1 as a possible D gene (5 bases). The CDR3 is 12 amino acids. V was pared by 5 bases and J by 11 bases, with 15 bases between. CDR1 and CDR2 (germline): SNHLY, FYNNEI. The CDR3 sequence: CASSWEGITAFF. As DNA, the CDR3 is TGTGCCAGCAGTTGGGAGGGGATTACTGCTTTCTTT.

The chain links TRBV30 to TRBJ1-5; 7 nucleotides line up with TRBD1. Germline values: CDR1 GTSNPN, CDR2 SVGIG (reference sequence). This CDR3 region has 12 residues. In DNA form, the CDR3 reads TGTGCAATTCAGGGGGGCAATCAGCCCCAGCATTTT. It specifies CAIQGGNQPQHF.

Only a few counts were recorded for this clonotype. This chain uses TRBV28 with TRBJ1-2; 8 bases align to TRBD1. This CDR3 contains 14 residues. The germline CDR1 and CDR2 sequences are MDHEN and SYDVKM. Unmatched junction bases numbered 10, after V lost 6 bases and J lost 7 bases. In DNA, the CDR3 is TGTGCCAGCAGATTACAGGGGGTGGGGCTTGGCTACACCTTC. It yields the protein CASRLQGVGLGYTF.

J is TRBJ2-4 and V is TRBV7-8; 16 positions agree with TRBD2. Germline V CDR1 and CDR2: SGHVS, FQNEAQ. Losses at the gene ends were 4 bases for V and 1 base for J; bases not matched to a gene: 4. The CDR3 has 18 residues. DNA of the CDR3: TGTGCCAGCAGCTCGGGACTAGCGGGGGGGCGGGCCAAAAACATTCAGTACTTC. Translated: CASSSGLAGGRAKNIQYF.

In this sample, this clonotype turned up a few times. This chain links TRBV18 with TRBJ2-5; no clear D gene. Trimming stripped 9 bases from V and 5 bases from J, with 16 bases between. The CDR3 spans 13 residues. The germline V gene encodes CDR1 KGHSH and CDR2 LQKENI. CDR3 sequence reads: CASLAMAGETQYF. CDR3 sequence (DNA): TGTGCCAGTCTCGCGATGGCCGGGGAGACCCAGTACTTC. The full variable domain, completed using reference TRBV18 and TRBJ2-5, is NAGVMQNPRHLVRRRGQEARLRCSPMKGHSHVYWYRQLPEEGLKFMVYLQKENIIDESGMPKERFSAEFPKEGPSILRIQQVVRGDSAAYFCASLAMAGETQYFGPGTRLLVL.

In its sample, this clonotype was seen many times. V gene TRBV2 combines with J gene TRBJ2-5; D ambiguous. The CDR3 runs to 14 residues. Per germline, CDR1 SNHLY and CDR2 FYNNEI. The V and J ends lost 2 bases and 5 bases respectively, with 12 bases between them. CDR3: CASSERVDAETQYF. The CDR3 DNA reads TGTGCCAGCAGTGAAAGGGTCGATGCGGAGACCCAGTACTTC.

V gene TRBV6-1 combines with J gene TRBJ2-7, with 8 bases fitting TRBD1. V was pared by 3 bases and J by 9 bases, with 13 bases of the junction left unmatched. The CDR3 contains 15 residues. CDR1 and CDR2 from the germline V gene are MNHNS and SASEGT. CDR3 in amino acids: CASSDADRDIGRQYF. The CDR3 DNA follows: TGTGCCAGCAGTGACGCGGACAGGGATATTGGACGGCAGTACTTC.

The rearrangement links TRBV5-1 to TRBJ2-5, with D uncertain. CDR3 length: 12 amino acids. Germline V lookup: CDR1 SGHRS, CDR2 YFSETQ. V lost 3 bases and J lost 5, with 8 bases in between. The CDR3 reads CASSYGEETQYF. The CDR3 coding sequence is TGCGCCAGCAGCTATGGAGAGGAGACCCAGTACTTC.

The table lists this clonotype with a few counts. The rearrangement joins TRBV11-2 to TRBJ2-3; no definite D call. The CDR3 is 14 residues long. Germline V gene lookup returns CDR1 SGHAT and CDR2 FQNNGV. Trimming removed 0 bases from V and 4 bases from J, with 8 bases in between. The CDR3 DNA reads TGTGCCAGCAGCTTAGATCGGAGCTCAGATACGCAGTATTTT. It translates to CASSLDRSSDTQYF.

CDR3 loop: CASSTLTGGAKNIQYF. The CDR3 DNA sequence: TGTGCCAGTAGTACCCTTACAGGGGGAGCCAAAAACATTCAGTACTTC. The chain employs TRBV19 and TRBJ2-4; 8 nucleotides line up with TRBD1. From germline, CDR1 is LNHDA and CDR2 SQIVND (reference sequence). The CDR3 contains 16 residues. Trimming removed 4 bases from V and 0 bases from J; junction bases left unmatched: 5.

The CDR3 loop reads CASSIRLQTNTEAFF. The DNA of the CDR3 is TGTGCCAGTAGTATAAGGCTACAGACGAACACTGAAGCTTTCTTT. The gene calls are TRBV19 and TRBJ1-1; no reliable D call. Germline values: CDR1 LNHDA, CDR2 SQIVND (reference sequence). Deletions cut 2 bases from V and 1 base from J, with 11 bases between. The CDR3 loop spans 15 amino acids.

This clonotype turned up a few times. The chain couples TRBV10-1 to TRBJ2-7, with D possibly matching TRBD1 (5 bases). The V end was cut by 6 bases, the J end by 6 bases, with 36 bases between. This CDR3 has 20 residues. In germline, CDR1 is WNHNN, CDR2 SYGVQD (reference sequence). The CDR3: CASRARPRRSIGEFWSEQYV. DNA for the CDR3: TGCGCCAGCAGAGCGAGGCCGCGGAGATCGATAGGGGAATTCTGGAGCGAGCAGTACGTC.